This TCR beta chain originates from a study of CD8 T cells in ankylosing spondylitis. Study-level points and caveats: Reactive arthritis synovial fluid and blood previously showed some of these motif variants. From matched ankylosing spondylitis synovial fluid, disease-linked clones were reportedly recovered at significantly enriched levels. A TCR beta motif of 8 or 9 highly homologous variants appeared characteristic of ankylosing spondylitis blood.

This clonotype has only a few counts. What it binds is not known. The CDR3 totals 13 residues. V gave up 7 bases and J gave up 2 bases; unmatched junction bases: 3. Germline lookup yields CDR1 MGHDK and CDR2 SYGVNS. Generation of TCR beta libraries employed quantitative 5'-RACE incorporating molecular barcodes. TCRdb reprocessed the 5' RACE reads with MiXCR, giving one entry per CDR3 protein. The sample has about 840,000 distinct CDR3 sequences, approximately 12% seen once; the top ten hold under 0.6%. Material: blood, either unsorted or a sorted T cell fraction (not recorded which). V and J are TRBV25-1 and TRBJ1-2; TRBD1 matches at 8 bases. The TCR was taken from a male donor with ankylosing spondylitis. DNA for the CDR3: TGTGCCAGCAAAAGGACAGGGAACTATGGCTACACCTTC. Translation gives CASKRTGNYGYTF.